This T cell receptor (beta chain) was retrieved from a study of vaccination effects on CD4 cells after COVID-19. Before sequencing took place, the ViraFEST assay used viral peptide pools to expand antigen-specific CD4+ T cells. Following culture for around 10 days, CD4+ T cells were isolated. In the vaccine recipients, nucleocapsid antibodies were negative and there was no prior SARS-CoV-2 infection. The method was immunoSEQ multiplex PCR; TCRdb's version includes in-frame clones alone and lacks a portion of them. The table shows tens of thousands of clones, with 75% to 80% occurring only once. There are a few counts of this clone. Its antigen is not known. Germline V CDR1 and CDR2: KGHSH, LQKENI. The CDR3 is 13 amino acids. With 6 bases clipped from V and 5 bases from J, the junction kept 6 bases outside the gene matches.

This TCR derives from a human donor who received a COVID-19 vaccine. Sequenced material: CD4+ T cells from PBMCs cultured with HCoV-OC43 spike peptides, taken before COVID-19 vaccination. The subset denotes: HCoV-OC43 spike overlapping peptide pool stimulation. The chain links TRBV18 to TRBJ1-1, with 7 bases fitting TRBD1. CDR3 coding DNA: TGTGCCAGCTCGTTGGACAGGTTAACTGAAGCTTTCTTT. Residues: CASSLDRLTEAFF.